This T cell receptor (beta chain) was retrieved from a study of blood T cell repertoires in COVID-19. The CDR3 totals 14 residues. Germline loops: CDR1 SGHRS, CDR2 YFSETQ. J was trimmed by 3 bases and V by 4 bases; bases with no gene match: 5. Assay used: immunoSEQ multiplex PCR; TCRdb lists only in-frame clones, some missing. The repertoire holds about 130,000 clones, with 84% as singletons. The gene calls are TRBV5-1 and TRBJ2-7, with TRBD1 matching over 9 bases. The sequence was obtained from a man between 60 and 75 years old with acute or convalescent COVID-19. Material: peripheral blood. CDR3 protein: CASSEGQGFYEQYF. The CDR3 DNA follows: TGCGCCAGCAGCGAGGGACAGGGATTCTACGAGCAGTACTTC.